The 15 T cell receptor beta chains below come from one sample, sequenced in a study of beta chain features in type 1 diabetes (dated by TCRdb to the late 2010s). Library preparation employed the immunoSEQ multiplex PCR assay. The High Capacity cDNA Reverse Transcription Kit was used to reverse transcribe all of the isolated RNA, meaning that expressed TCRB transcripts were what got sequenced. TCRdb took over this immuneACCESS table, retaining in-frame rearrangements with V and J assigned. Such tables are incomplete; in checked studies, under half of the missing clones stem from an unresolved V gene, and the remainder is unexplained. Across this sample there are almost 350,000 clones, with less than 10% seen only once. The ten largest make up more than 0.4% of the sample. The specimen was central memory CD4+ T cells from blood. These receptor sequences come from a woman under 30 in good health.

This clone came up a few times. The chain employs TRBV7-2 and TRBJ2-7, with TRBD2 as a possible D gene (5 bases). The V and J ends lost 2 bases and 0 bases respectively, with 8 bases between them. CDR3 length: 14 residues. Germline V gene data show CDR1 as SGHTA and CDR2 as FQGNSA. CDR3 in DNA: TGTGCCAGCAGCTTAAGTCTAGCCTCCTACGAGCAGTACTTC. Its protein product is CASSLSLASYEQYF.

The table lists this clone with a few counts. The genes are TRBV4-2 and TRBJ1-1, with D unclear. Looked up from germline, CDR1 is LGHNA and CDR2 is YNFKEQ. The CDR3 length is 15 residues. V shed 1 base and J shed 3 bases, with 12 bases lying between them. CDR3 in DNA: TGTGCCAGCAGCCAAGGCCGGACGGGGTACACTGAAGCTTTCTTT. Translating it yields CASSQGRTGYTEAFF.

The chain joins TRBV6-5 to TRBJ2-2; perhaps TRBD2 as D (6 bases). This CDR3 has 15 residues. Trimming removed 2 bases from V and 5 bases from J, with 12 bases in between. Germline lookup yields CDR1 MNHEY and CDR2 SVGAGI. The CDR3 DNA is TGTGCCAGCAGTTACAGTCGGGGAGGAACCGGGGAGCTGTTTTTT. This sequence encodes CASSYSRGGTGELFF.

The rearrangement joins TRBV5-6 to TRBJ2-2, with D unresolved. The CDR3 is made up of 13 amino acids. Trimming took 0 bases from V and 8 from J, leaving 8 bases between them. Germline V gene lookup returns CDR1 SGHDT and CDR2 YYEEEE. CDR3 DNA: TGTGCCAGCAGCTTGGCCCGAGAAGGGGAGCTGTTTTTT. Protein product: CASSLAREGELFF.

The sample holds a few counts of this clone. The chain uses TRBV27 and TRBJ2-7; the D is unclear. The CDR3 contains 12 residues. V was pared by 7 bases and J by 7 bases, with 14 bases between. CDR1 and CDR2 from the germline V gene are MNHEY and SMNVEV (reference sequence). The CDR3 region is CASNQQRLEQYF. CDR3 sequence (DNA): TGTGCCAGCAATCAACAACGCTTAGAGCAGTACTTC.

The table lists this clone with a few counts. CDR3 sequence reads: CASSIRFGGTSPQETQYF. The DNA of the CDR3 is TGTGCCAGCAGCATACGATTCGGTGGGACTAGCCCTCAAGAGACCCAGTACTTC. This chain links TRBV7-9 with TRBJ2-5; 9 bases align to TRBD2. V dropped 5 bases and J dropped 2; count of bases not matched to a gene: 15. Germline V gene data show CDR1 as SEHNR and CDR2 as FQNEAQ (reference sequence). The CDR3 sequence is 18 residues long.

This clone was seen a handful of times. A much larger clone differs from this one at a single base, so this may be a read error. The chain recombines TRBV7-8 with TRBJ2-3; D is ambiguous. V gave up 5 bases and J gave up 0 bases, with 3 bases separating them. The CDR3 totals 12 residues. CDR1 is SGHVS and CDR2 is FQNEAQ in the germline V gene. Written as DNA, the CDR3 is TGTGCCAGCAGCCGTAGCACAGATACGCAGTATTTT. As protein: CASSRSTDTQYF.

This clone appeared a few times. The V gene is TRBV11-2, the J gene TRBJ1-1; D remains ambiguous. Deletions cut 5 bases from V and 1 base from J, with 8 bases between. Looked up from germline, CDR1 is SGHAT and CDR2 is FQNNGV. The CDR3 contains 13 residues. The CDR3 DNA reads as TGTGCCAGCAGCAATACTAGGAACACTGAAGCTTTCTTT. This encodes CASSNTRNTEAFF.

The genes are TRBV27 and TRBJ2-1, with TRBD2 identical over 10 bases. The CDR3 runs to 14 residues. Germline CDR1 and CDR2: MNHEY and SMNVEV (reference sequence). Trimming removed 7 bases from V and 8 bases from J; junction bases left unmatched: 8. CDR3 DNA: TGTGCCAGCAACATAGCGGGAGGCGGGCATGAGCAGTTCTTC. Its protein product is CASNIAGGGHEQFF.

CDR3 loop: CASSLSGRGNTIYF. CDR3 bases: TGTGCCAGTAGCCTCAGCGGGCGTGGAAACACCATATATTTT. The rearrangement uses TRBV19 and TRBJ1-3; the D is unclear. The germline V gene has CDR1 LNHDA and CDR2 SQIVND (reference sequence). The CDR3 sequence is 14 residues long. Between the trimmed V and J ends, which lost 6 bases and 3 bases, there was a span of 12 bases.

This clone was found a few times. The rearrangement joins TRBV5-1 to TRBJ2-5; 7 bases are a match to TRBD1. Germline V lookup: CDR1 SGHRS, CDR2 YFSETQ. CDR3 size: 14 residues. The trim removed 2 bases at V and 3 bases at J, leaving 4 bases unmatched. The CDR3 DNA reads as TGCGCCAGCAGCTTACAGGGGTATGAAGAGACCCAGTACTTC. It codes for CASSLQGYEETQYF.

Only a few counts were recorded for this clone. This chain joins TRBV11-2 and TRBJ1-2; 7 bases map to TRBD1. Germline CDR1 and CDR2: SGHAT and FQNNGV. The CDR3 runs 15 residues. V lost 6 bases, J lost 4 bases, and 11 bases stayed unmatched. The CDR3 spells CASRETGTDSYGYTF. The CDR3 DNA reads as TGTGCCAGCAGGGAAACCGGGACAGATTCCTATGGCTACACCTTC.

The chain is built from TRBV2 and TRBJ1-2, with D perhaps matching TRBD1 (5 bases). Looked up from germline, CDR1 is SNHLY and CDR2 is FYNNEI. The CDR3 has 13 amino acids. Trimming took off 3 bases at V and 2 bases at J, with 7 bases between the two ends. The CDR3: CASSEGQNYGYTF. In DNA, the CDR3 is TGTGCCAGCAGTGAGGGGCAGAACTATGGCTACACCTTC.

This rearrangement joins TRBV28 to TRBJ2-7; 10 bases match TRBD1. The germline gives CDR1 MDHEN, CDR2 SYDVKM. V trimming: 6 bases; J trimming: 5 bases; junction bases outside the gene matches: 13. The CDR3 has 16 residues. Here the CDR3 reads CASSALSGQGPNEQYF. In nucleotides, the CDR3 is TGTGCCAGCAGCGCACTCTCGGGACAGGGGCCTAACGAGCAGTACTTC. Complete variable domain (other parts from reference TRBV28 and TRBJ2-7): DVKVTQSSRYLVKRTGEKVFLECVQDMDHENMFWYRQDPGLGLRLIYFSYDVKMKEKGDIPEGYSVSREKKERFSLILESASTNQTSMYLCASSALSGQGPNEQYFGPGTRLTVT.

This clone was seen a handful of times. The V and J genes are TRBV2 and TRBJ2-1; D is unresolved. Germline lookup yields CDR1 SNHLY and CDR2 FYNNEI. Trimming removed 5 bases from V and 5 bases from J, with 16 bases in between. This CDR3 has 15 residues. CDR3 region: CASSPPRLENNEQFF. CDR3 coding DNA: TGTGCCAGCAGTCCACCTAGATTGGAGAACAATGAGCAGTTCTTC.